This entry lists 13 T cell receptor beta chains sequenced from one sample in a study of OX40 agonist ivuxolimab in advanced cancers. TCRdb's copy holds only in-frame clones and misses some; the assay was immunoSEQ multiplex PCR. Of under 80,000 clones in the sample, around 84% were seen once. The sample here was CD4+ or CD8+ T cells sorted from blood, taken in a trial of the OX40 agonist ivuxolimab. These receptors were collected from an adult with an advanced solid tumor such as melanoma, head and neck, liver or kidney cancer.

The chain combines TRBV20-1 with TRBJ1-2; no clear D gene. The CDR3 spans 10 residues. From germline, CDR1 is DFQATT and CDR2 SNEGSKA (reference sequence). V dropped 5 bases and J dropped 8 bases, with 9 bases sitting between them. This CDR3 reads CSARTGGYTF. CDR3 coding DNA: TGCAGTGCTCGGACGGGCGGCTACACCTTC.

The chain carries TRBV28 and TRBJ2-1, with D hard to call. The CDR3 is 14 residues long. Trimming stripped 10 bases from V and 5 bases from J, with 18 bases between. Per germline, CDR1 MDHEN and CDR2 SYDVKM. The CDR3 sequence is CATTAGPSNNEQFF. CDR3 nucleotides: TGTGCCACCACCGCAGGCCCTTCTAACAATGAGCAGTTCTTC.

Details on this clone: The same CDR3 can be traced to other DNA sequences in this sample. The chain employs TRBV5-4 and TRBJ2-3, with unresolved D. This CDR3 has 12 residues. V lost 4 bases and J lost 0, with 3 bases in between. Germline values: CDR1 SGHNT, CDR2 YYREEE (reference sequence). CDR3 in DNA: TGTGCCAGCAGCCTAAGCACAGATACGCAGTATTTT. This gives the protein CASSLSTDTQYF. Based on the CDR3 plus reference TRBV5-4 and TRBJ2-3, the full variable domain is ETGVTQSPTHLIKTRGQQVTLRCSSQSGHNTVSWYQQALGQGPQFIFQYYREEENGRGNFPPRFSGLQFPNYSSELNVNALELDDSALYLCASSLSTDTQYFGPGTRLTVL.

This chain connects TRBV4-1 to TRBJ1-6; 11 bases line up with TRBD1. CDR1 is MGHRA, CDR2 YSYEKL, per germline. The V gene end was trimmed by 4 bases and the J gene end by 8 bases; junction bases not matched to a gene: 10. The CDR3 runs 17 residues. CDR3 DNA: TGCGCCAGCAGCCCCCAATCTAGGACAGGGGGCCATTCACCCCTCCACTTT. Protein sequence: CASSPQSRTGGHSPLHF.

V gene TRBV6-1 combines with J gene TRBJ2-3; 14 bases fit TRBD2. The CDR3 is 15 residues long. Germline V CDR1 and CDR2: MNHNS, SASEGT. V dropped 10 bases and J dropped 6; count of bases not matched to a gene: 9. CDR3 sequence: CATSPGLAGVDTQYF. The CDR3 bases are TGTGCCACTTCCCCGGGACTAGCGGGAGTGGATACGCAGTATTTT.

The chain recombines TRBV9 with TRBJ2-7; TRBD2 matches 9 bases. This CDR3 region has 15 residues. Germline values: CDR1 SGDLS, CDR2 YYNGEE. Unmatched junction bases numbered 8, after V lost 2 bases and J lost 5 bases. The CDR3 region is CASSVLSGRYDEQYF. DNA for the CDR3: TGTGCCAGCAGCGTCCTTAGCGGGAGATACGACGAGCAGTACTTC.

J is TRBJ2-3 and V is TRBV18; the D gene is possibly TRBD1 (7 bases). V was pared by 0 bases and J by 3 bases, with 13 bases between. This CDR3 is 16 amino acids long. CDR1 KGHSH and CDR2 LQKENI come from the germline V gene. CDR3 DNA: TGTGCCAGCTCACCACCGGGACAGCGGGTTACAGATACGCAGTATTTT. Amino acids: CASSPPGQRVTDTQYF.

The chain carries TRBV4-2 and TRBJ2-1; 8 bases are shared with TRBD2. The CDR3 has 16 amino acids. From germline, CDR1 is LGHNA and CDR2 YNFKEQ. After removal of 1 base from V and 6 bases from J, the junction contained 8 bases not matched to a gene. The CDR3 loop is CASSQGGAGVFNEQFF. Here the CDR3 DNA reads TGTGCCAGCAGCCAAGGGGGAGCGGGAGTTTTCAATGAGCAGTTCTTC.

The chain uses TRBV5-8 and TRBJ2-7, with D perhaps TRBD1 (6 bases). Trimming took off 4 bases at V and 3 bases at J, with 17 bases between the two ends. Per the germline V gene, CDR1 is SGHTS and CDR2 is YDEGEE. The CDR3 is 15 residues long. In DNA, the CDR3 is TGTGCCAGCAGCGTTGGGTCAGGGGCCCACTACGAGCAGTACTTC. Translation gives CASSVGSGAHYEQYF.

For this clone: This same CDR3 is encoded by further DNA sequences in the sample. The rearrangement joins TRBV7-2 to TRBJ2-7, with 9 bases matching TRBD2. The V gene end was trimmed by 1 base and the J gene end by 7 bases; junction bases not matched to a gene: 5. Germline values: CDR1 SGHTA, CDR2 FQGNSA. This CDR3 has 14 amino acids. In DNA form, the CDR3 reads TGTGCCAGCAGCTTAGTAGCGGGAGCACGAGAGCAGTACTTC. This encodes CASSLVAGAREQYF.

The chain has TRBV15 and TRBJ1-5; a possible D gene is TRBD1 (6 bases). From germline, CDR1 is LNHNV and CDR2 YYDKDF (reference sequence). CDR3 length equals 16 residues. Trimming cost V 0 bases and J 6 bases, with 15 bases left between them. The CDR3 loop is CATSREITGSFQPQHF. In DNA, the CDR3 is TGTGCCACCAGCAGAGAGATTACAGGGTCCTTTCAGCCCCAGCATTTT.

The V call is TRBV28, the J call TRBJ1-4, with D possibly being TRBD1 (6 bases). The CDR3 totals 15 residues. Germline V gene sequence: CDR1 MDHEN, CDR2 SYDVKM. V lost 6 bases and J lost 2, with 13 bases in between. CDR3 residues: CASRSTGLTNEKLFF. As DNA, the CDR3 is TGTGCCAGCAGGAGTACAGGGCTCACTAATGAAAAACTGTTTTTT.

CDR3 nucleotides: TGTGCCAGCAGCCCCGACCCGGGACAGGGTCCAGAGACCCAGTACTTC. This codes for CASSPDPGQGPETQYF. This rearrangement joins TRBV5-4 to TRBJ2-5; TRBD1 aligns across 9 bases. This CDR3 region has 16 residues. CDR1 and CDR2 from the germline V gene are SGHNT and YYREEE (reference sequence). V gave up 4 bases and J gave up 4 bases; unmatched junction bases: 11.